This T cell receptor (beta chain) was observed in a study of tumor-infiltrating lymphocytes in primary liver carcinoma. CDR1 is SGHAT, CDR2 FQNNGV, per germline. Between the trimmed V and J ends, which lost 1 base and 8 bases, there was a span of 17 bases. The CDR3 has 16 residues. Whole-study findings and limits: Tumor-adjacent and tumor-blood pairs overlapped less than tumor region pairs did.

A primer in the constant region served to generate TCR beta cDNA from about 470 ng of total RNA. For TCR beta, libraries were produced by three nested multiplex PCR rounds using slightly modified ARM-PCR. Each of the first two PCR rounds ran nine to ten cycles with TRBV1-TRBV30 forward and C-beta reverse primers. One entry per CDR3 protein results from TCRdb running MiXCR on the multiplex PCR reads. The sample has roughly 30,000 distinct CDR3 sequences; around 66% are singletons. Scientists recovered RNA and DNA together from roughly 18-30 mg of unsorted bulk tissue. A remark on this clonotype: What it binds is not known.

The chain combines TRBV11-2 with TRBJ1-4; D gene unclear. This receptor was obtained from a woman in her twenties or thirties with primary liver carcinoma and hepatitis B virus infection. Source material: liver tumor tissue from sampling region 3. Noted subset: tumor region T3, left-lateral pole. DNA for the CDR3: TGTGCCAGCAGCTTAGGCTTCCTTTCCTCTGGAGAAAAACTGTTTTTT. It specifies CASSLGFLSSGEKLFF. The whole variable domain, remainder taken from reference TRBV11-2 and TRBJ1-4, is EAGVAQSPRYKIIEKRQSVAFWCNPISGHATLYWYQQILGQGPKLLIQFQNNGVVDDSQLPKDRFSAERLKGVDSTLKIQPAKLEDSAVYLCASSLGFLSSGEKLFFGSGTQLSVL.